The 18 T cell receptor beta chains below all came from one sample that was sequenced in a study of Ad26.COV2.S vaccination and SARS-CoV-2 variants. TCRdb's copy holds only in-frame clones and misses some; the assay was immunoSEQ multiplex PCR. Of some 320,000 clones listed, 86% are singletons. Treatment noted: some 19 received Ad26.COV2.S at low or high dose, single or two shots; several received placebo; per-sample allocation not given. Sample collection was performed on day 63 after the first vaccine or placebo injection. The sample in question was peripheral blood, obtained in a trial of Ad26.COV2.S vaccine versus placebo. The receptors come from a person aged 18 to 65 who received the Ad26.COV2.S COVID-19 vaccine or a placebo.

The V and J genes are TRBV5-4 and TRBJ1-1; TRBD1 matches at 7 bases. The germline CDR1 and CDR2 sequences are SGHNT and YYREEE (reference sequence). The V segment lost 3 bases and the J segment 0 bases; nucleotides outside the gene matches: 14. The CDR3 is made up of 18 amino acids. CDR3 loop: CASSSLGQLLQMNTEAFF. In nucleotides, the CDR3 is TGTGCCAGCAGCTCACTGGGACAGCTACTCCAAATGAACACTGAAGCTTTCTTT.

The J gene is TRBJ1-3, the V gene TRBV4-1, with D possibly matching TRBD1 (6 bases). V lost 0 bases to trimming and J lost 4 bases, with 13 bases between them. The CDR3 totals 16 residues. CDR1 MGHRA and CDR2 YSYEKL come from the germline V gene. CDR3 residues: CASSQDLGGPGNTIYF. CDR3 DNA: TGCGCCAGCAGCCAAGATCTCGGGGGCCCGGGAAACACCATATATTTT.

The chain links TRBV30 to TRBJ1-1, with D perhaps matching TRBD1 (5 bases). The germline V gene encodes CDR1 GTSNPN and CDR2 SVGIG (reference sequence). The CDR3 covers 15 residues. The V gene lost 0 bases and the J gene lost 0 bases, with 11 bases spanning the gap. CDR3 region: CAWSVRRALNTEAFF. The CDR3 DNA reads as TGTGCCTGGAGTGTACGCAGGGCCTTGAACACTGAAGCTTTCTTT.

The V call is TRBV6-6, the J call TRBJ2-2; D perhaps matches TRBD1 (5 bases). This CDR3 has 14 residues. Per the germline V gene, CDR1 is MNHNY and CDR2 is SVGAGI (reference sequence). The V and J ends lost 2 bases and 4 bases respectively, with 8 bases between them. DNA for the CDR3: TGTGCCAGCAGTTACGCACAGGTCACCGGGGAGCTGTTTTTT. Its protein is CASSYAQVTGELFF.

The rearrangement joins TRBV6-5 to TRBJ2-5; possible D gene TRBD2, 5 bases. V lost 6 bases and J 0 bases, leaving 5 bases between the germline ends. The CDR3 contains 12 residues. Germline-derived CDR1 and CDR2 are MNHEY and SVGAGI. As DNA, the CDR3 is TGTGCCAGCAGGGACTACCAAGAGACCCAGTACTTC. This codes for CASRDYQETQYF.

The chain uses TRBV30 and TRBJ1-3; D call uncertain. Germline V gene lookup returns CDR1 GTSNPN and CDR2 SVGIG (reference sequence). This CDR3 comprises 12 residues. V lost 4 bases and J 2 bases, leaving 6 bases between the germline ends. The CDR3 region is CAWKVPGNTIYF. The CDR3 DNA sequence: TGTGCCTGGAAAGTCCCTGGAAACACCATATATTTT.

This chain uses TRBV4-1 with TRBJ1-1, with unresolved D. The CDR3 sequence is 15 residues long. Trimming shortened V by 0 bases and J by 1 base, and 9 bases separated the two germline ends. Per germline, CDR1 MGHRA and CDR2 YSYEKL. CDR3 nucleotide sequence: TGCGCCAGCAGCCAAGATCCCATCCCGAACACTGAAGCTTTCTTT. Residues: CASSQDPIPNTEAFF.

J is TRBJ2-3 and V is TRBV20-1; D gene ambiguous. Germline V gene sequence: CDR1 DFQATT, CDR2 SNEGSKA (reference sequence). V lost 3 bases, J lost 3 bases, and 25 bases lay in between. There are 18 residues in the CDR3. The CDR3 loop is CSASKRPDPARWTDTQYF. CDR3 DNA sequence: TGCAGTGCTAGTAAAAGACCCGACCCTGCCCGGTGGACAGATACGCAGTATTTT.

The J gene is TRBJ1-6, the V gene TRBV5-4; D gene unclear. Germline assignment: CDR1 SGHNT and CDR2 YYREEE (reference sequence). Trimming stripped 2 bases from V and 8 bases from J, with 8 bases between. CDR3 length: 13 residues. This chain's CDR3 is CASSFKDDSPLHF. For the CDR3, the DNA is TGTGCCAGCAGCTTTAAGGACGATTCACCCCTCCACTTT.

CDR3 bases: TGTGCCAGCAGCAATTCAGGGCGTGACTATGGCTACACCTTC. It translates to CASSNSGRDYGYTF. This chain connects TRBV11-2 to TRBJ1-2; perhaps TRBD1 as D (5 bases). CDR1 and CDR2 (germline): SGHAT, FQNNGV. The CDR3 is made up of 14 amino acids. V lost 5 bases, J lost 3 bases, and 13 bases lay in between.

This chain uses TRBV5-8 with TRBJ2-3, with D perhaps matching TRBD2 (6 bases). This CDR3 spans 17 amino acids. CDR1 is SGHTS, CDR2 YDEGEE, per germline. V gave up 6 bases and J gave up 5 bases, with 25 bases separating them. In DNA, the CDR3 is TGTGCCAGCATCGCCAACCGGGGGAGTTGGCCGGGAGATACGCAGTATTTT. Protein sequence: CASIANRGSWPGDTQYF.

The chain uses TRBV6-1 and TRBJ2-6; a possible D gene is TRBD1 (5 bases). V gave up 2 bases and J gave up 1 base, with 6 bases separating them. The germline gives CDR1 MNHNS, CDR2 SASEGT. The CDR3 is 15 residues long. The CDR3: CASSEKGSGANVLTF. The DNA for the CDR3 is TGTGCCAGCAGTGAAAAGGGGTCTGGGGCCAACGTCCTGACTTTC.

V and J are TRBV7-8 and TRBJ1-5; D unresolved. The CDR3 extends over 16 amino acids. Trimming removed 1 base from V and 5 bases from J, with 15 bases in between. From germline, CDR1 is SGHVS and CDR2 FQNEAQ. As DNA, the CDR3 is TGTGCCAGCAGCTTAGTGCCTCGGCCTTGGGATCAGCCCCAGCATTTT. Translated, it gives CASSLVPRPWDQPQHF.

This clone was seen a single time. DNA for the CDR3: TGTGCCAGCAGCCAAGGGGGGGGGACTAGTCGGAGGGCTCTCACAGATACGCAGTATTTT. Its translation is CASSQGGGTSRRALTDTQYF. The gene calls are TRBV3-1 (or the pseudogene TRBV3-2) and TRBJ2-3, with TRBD2 matching over 8 bases. Losses at the gene ends were 1 base for V and 2 bases for J; bases not matched to a gene: 17. The CDR3 extends over 20 amino acids. CDR1 is LGHDT and CDR2 is YNNKEL in the germline V gene (reference sequence).

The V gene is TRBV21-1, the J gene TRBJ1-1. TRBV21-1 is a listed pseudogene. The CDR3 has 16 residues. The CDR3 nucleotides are TGTGCCAGCAGTCCTACCTTGAATAGGTTCTACACTGAAGCTTTCTTT. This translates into CASSPTLNRFYTEAFF.

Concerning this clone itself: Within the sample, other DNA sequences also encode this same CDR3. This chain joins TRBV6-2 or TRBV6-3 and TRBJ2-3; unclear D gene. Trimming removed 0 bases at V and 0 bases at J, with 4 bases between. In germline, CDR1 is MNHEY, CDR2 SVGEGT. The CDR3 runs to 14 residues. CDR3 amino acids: CASSYSQSTDTQYF. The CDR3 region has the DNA TGTGCCAGCAGTTACTCTCAGAGCACAGATACGCAGTATTTT.

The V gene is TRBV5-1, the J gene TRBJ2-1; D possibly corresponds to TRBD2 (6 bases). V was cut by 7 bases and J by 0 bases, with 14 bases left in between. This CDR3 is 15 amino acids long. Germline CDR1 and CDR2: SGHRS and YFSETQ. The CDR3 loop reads CASFNPGDSYNEQFF. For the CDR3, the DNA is TGCGCCAGCTTTAACCCGGGGGACTCCTACAATGAGCAGTTCTTC.

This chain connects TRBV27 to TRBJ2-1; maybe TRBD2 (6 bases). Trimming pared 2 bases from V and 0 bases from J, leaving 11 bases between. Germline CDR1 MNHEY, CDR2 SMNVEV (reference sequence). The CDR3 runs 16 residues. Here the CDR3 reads CASSLAGTVSYNEQFF. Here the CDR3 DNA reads TGTGCCAGCAGTTTAGCGGGGACCGTCTCCTACAATGAGCAGTTCTTC.